This T cell receptor (beta chain) was sequenced in a study of beta chain features in type 1 diabetes. In total, each donor contributed a single heparinised blood draw that averaged about 100 mL. The whole isolated RNA underwent reverse transcription, so sequencing captured expressed TCRB transcripts. About 3.57 million reads, on average, came from each naive, central memory and regulatory T cell sample. Profiling relied on immunoSEQ multiplex PCR, and the TCRdb table lists in-frame clones only, not all of them. The sample contains under 300,000 clones, around 26% of which appear only once. This clone was counted only a few times. Other DNA sequences in the same sample also yield this CDR3. Trimming took 0 bases from V and 6 from J; bases not matched to a gene: 7. Germline V lookup: CDR1 SGHNT, CDR2 YYREEE (reference sequence). The CDR3 totals 16 residues.

Sequenced sample: central memory CD4+ T cells from blood. This receptor was identified in a man younger than 40 in good health. The rearrangement links TRBV5-4 to TRBJ2-1; TRBD2 matches 9 bases. DNA for the CDR3: TGTGCCAGCAGCTTGGTTTCGGCGGGGGGGCGCAATGAGCAGTTCTTC. It encodes CASSLVSAGGRNEQFF.